The clone carrying this T cell receptor beta chain was counted ten times or more. Its antigen is unknown. This sample is drawn from a study of T cells in Graves' hyperthyroidism and ophthalmopathy. Study-wide background: The initial diagnosis was the point when peripheral blood was collected, ahead of any treatment. Whole-study results and caveats: Appearing also in blood were most of the thyroid clonotypes expanded above 0.001.

The V and J ends lost 5 bases and 0 bases respectively, with 20 bases between them. The CDR3 extends over 17 amino acids. Germline V gives CDR1 SGHAT, CDR2 FQDESV (reference sequence). Using RNA transcripts as the source, TCR beta CDR3 regions were amplified. A set of HTBI primers served as the primers for a first-round RT-PCR of the TCR CDR3. Each CDR3 protein is one row after TCRdb ran MiXCR on the multiplex PCR reads. This table holds about 610,000 distinct CDR3 sequences, roughly 15% found once. The chain joins TRBV11-1 to TRBJ2-7; D is perhaps TRBD1 (5 bases). Sequencing was performed on blood. The clonotype was recovered from a woman in her thirties or forties with Graves' ophthalmopathy. CDR3 coding DNA: TGTGCCAGCAGCCTAGTTCCCGACAGAATTTACTCCTACGAGCAGTACTTC. Translating it yields CASSLVPDRIYSYEQYF.